The 5 T cell receptor beta chains below all came from one sample that was sequenced in a study of cytomegalovirus exposure and HLA in healthy donors. PCR employed 60 Vbeta and 13 Jbeta primers. Sequencing used immunoSEQ multiplex PCR; TCRdb keeps in-frame clones, though not all of them. The sample records over 80,000 clones, approximately 73% being singletons. Sequencing was done on a sample of PBMCs. These receptors originate from a man aged 40-55 years in good health and CMV-seronegative.

This rearrangement joins TRBV7-2 to TRBJ1-1, with D possibly being TRBD1 (5 bases). Trimming removed 6 bases from V and 6 bases from J, with 17 bases in between. The length of the CDR3 is 14 residues. Germline V gene lookup returns CDR1 SGHTA and CDR2 FQGNSA. The CDR3 DNA reads TGTGCCAGCAGTTTCCCGACAGTTTCGGCTGAAGCTTTCTTT. Translated: CASSFPTVSAEAFF.

This chain uses TRBV5-1 with TRBJ2-7, with 10 bases lining up with TRBD1. Germline CDR1 reads SGHRS; CDR2 reads YFSETQ. The CDR3 is 13 amino acids. The V segment lost 8 bases and the J segment 2 bases; nucleotides outside the gene matches: 4. CDR3 nucleotide sequence: TGCGCCAGTCGACAGGGGGCGACCTACGAGCAGTACTTC. Amino acids: CASRQGATYEQYF.

The rearrangement links TRBV19 to TRBJ2-5; 9 bases are a match to TRBD1. The germline gives CDR1 LNHDA, CDR2 SQIVND (reference sequence). CDR3 length: 15 residues. Unmatched junction bases numbered 3, after V lost 1 base and J lost 3 bases. The chain's CDR3 is CASSIGDRGKETQYF. The CDR3 bases are TGTGCCAGTAGTATAGGCGACAGGGGGAAAGAGACCCAGTACTTC.

This chain connects TRBV5-1 to TRBJ2-7; no reliable D call. Germline CDR1 is SGHRS and CDR2 is YFSETQ. This CDR3 spans 14 amino acids. V lost 4 bases and J 7 bases, leaving 18 bases between the germline ends. CDR3 sequence (DNA): TGCGCCAGCAGCCCTGCCGGGTCCTCAAGGGAGCAGTACTTC. The encoded protein is CASSPAGSSREQYF.

V and J are TRBV28 and TRBJ2-5; TRBD1 matches at 7 bases. CDR3 size: 13 residues. Looked up from germline, CDR1 is MDHEN and CDR2 is SYDVKM. V lost 2 bases, J lost 8 bases, and 5 bases stayed unmatched. CDR3 in DNA: TGTGCCAGCAGTTTAATCCGACAGGGAACCCAGTACTTC. Encoded protein: CASSLIRQGTQYF.